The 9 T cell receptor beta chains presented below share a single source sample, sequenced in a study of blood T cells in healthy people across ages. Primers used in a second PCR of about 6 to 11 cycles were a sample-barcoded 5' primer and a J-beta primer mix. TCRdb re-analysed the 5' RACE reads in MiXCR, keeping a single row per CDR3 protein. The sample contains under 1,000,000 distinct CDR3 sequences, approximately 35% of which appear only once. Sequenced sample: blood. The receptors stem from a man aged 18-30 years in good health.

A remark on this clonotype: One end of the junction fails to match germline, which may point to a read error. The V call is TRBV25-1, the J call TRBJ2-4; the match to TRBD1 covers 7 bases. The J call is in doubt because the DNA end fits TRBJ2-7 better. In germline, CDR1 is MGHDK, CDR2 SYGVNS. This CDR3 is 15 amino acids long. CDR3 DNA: TGTGCCAGCAGTCCTCCGGGACAGAGCTCCAACGAGCAGTACTTC. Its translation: CASSPPGQSSNEQYF.

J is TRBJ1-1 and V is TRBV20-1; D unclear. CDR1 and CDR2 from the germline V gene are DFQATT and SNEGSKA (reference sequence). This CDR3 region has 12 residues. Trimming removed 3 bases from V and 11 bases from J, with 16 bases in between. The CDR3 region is CSASRADVRAFF. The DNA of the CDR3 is TGCAGTGCTAGTAGGGCAGACGTCCGGGCTTTCTTT.

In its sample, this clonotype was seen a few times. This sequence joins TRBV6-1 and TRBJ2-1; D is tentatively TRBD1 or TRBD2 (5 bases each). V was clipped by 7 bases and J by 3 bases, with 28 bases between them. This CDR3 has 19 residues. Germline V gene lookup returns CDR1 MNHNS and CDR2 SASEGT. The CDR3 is CASTPRVTGYRVGYNEQFF. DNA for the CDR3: TGTGCCAGCACCCCCAGGGTAACGGGATATCGGGTGGGCTACAATGAGCAGTTCTTC.

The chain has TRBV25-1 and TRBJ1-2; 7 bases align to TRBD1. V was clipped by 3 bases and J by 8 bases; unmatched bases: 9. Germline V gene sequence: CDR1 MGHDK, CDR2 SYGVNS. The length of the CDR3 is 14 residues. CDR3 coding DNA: TGTGCCAGCAGTGAGGCAGGGGGAAGAGTGGGCTACACCTTC. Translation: CASSEAGGRVGYTF.

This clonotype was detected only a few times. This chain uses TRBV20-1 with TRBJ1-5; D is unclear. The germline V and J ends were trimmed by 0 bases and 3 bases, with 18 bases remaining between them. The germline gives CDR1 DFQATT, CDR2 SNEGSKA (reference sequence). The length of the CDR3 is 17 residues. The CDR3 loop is CSARDAGRPNNNQPQHF. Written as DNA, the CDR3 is TGCAGTGCTAGAGATGCAGGACGGCCGAATAACAATCAGCCCCAGCATTTT.

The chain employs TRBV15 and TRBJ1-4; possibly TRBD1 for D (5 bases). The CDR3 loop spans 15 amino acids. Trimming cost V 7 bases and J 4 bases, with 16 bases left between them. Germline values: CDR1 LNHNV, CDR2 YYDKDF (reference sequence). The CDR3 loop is CATTLRVLGNEKLFF. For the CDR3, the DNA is TGTGCCACCACCCTCAGGGTGCTCGGTAATGAAAAACTGTTTTTT. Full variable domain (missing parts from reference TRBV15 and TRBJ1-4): DAMVIQNPRYQVTQFGKPVTLSCSQTLNHNVMYWYQQKSSQAPKLLFHYYDKDFNNEADTPDNFQSRRPNTSFCFLDIRSPGLGDTAMYLCATTLRVLGNEKLFFGSGTQLSVL.

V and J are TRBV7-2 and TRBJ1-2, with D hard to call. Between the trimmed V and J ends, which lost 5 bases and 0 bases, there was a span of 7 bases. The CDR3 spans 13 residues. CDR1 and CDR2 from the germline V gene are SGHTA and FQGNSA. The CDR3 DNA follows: TGTGCCAGCAGCCCAACCTCTAACTATGGCTACACCTTC. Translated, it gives CASSPTSNYGYTF.

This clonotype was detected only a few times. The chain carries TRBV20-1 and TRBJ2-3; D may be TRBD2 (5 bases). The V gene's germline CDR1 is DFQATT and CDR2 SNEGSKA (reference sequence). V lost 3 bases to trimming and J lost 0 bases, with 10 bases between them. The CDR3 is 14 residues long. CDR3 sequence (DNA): TGCAGTGCTAGGGGCAGCGGAAGCACAGATACGCAGTATTTT. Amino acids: CSARGSGSTDTQYF.

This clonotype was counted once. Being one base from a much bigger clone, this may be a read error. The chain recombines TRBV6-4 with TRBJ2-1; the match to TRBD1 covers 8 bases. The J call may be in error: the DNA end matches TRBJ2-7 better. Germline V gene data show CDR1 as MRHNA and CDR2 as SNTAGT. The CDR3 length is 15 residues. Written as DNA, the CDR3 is TGTGCCAGCAGTGCCAGGACAGGGTCCTACAATGAGCAGTACTTC. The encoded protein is CASSARTGSYNEQYF.